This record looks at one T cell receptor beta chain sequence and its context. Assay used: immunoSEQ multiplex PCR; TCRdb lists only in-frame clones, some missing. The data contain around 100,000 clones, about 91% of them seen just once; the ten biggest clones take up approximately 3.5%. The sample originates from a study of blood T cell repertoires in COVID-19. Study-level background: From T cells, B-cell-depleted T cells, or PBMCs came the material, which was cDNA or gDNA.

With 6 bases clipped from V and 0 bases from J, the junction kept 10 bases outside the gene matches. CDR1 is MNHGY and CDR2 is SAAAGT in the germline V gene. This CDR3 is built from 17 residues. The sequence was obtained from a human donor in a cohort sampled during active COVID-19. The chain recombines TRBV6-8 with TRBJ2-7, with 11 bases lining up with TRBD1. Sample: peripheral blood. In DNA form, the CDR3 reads TGTGCCAGCAGCAACGAGGGACAGGGGGTAAGCTCCTACGAGCAGTACTTC. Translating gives CASSNEGQGVSSYEQYF.